This TCR beta chain was captured by sequencing in a study of memory CD4+ T cells and cytomegalovirus serostatus. Study-level results: Repertoires predicted CMV serostatus with median bootstrapped AUC of about 0.95. CD4+ memory repertoires contained about 40% of the 164 reported CMV TCRbeta sequences.

This clone was counted once. Its matching antigen is unknown. CDR1 is MGHDK and CDR2 is SYGVNS in the germline V gene. The CDR3 is 16 residues long. V shed 5 bases, J shed 1 base, and the junction held 9 bases outside the gene matches. The sort gate was single viable CD3+CD4+CD8-CD45RO+ cells for memory CD4+ T cells. Original methodology: Out-of-frame sequences were removed, leaving about 2,300,000 distinct TCRbeta sequences. The repertoire was sequenced with immunoSEQ multiplex PCR; TCRdb's copy has only in-frame clones and lacks some. V, J and clone size derive from that table, while D and trimming were established from the DNA sequence. The sample lists roughly 45,000 clones, 78% occurring once.

V usage is TRBV25-1 and J usage is TRBJ2-3; 7 bases map to TRBD2. Sequenced: memory CD4+ T cells from blood. This TCR was recovered from an adult in good health and CMV-seronegative. The CDR3 is CASSPGGGGGTDTQYF. CDR3 nucleotides: TGTGCCAGCAGTCCAGGAGGTGGGGGGGGCACAGATACGCAGTATTTT.